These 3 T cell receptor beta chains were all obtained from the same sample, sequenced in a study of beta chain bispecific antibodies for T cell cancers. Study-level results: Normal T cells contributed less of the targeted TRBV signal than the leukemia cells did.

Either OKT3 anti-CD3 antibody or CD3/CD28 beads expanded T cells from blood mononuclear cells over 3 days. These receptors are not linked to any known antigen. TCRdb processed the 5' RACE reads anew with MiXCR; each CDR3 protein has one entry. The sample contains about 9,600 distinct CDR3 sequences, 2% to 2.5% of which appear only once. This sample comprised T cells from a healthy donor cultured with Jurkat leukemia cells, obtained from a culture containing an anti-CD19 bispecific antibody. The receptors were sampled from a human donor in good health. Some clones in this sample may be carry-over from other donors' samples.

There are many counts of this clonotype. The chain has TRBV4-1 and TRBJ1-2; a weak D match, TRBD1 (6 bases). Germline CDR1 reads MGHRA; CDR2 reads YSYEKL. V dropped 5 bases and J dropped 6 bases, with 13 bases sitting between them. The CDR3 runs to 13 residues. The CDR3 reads CASSTEGGNGYTF. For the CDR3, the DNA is TGCGCCAGCAGCACCGAGGGGGGTAATGGCTACACCTTC.

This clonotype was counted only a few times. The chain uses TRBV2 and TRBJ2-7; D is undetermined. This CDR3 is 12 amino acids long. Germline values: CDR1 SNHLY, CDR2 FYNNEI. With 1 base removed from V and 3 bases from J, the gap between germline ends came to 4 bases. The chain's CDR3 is CASSEGYYEQYF. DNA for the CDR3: TGTGCCAGCAGTGAAGGGTACTACGAGCAGTACTTC.

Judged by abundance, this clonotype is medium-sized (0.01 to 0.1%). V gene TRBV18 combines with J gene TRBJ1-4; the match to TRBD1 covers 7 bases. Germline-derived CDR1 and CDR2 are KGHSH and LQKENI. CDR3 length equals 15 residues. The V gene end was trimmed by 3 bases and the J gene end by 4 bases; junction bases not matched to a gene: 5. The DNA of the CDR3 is TGTGCCAGCTCACCCCGGGGACAGAATAATGAAAAACTGTTTTTT. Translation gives CASSPRGQNNEKLFF.